This T cell receptor beta chain emerged from a study of OX40 agonist ivuxolimab in advanced cancers. Study summary: Each patient was given ivuxolimab into a vein every 2 weeks, at 0.01 to 10 mg/kg. Three patients got partial responses; one had hepatocellular carcinoma and two had cutaneous melanoma. Patients undergoing dose escalation presented with hepatocellular carcinoma, melanoma, renal cell or head and neck cancer.

Germline-derived CDR1 and CDR2 are SQVTM and ANQGSEA. Trimming left V 3 bases short and J 1 base short, with 10 bases between. The CDR3 sequence is 14 residues long. Here immunoSEQ multiplex PCR was the method, and the copy in TCRdb shows in-frame clones only, minus some. Here the sample spans around 60,000 clones, roughly 90% being singletons. The genes are TRBV29-1 and TRBJ2-1, with D possibly matching TRBD2 (5 bases). The receptor was isolated from an adult with an advanced solid tumor such as melanoma, head and neck, liver or kidney cancer. Sequenced material: CD4+ or CD8+ T cells sorted from blood, taken in a trial of the OX40 agonist ivuxolimab. Here the CDR3 reads CSVDRAGSYNEQFF. CDR3 coding DNA: TGCAGCGTTGACCGGGCGGGTTCCTACAATGAGCAGTTCTTC.